This T cell receptor (beta chain) was captured in a study of CD8+CD57+ T cells in acquired aplastic anemia. Across the whole study: When averaged, DNA from sorted CD4+ and CD8+ cells came to approximately 3.2 ug. Healthy donors gave roughly 9.9 million reads on average for CD4+ cells. The study's findings and limits: Controls and patients did not differ significantly in CD8+ Simpson's diversity. Researchers report that 25 to 35 CD8+ CDR3 sequences appeared in both patients and controls.

Comment on this clonotype: The target antigen is unknown.

Germline V gene lookup returns CDR1 SQVTM and CDR2 ANQGSEA. The CDR3 totals 12 residues. The V gene end was trimmed by 6 bases and the J gene end by 7 bases; junction bases not matched to a gene: 1. It was genomic DNA that served as the template for profiling TCR beta VDJ and CDR3. TCRdb re-called the reads through MiXCR, storing one row per CDR3 protein. The sample holds 100,000 to 120,000 distinct CDR3 sequences, less than 65% seen once. Sequenced: sorted CD4+, CD8+, or CD8+CD57+ T cells (not recorded which) from PBMCs. The chain employs TRBV29-1 and TRBJ1-6, with 9 bases aligning to TRBD1. The TCR originated in a human donor in good health, serving as a control. The CDR3 region has the DNA TGCAGCGTCGGGACAGGGAATTCACCCCTCCACTTT. Translation gives CSVGTGNSPLHF.